The 28 T cell receptor beta chains in this list originate from one sample, sequenced in a study of OX40 agonist ivuxolimab in advanced cancers. Measured with immunoSEQ multiplex PCR; TCRdb has only the in-frame clones, and not every one. This sample yields under 80,000 clones, of which around nine tenths are seen a single time; roughly 0.72% belongs to the top ten. Sequencing was performed on CD4+ or CD8+ T cells sorted from blood, taken in a trial of the OX40 agonist ivuxolimab. These receptor sequences come from an adult with an advanced solid tumor such as melanoma, head and neck, liver or kidney cancer.

V gene TRBV12-2 combines with J gene TRBJ2-1; TRBD1, the D gene given by the table, was not confirmed from the DNA. TRBV12-2 is an annotated pseudogene. This CDR3 region has 14 residues. The CDR3 DNA is TGTGCAAGTCGCCCGGGACAGGGGCCCAATGAGCAGTTCTTC. Residues: CASRPGQGPNEQFF.

Here the CDR3 DNA reads TGTGCCAGCAGCAACAAAATGTACACTGAAGCTTTCTTT. It codes for CASSNKMYTEAFF. The gene calls are TRBV7-8 and TRBJ1-1; no clear D gene. V lost 5 bases and J lost 3, with 10 bases in between. Germline CDR1 and CDR2: SGHVS and FQNEAQ. The CDR3 covers 13 residues.

This rearrangement joins TRBV10-3 to TRBJ2-5; no clear D gene. Germline V gene data show CDR1 as ENHRY and CDR2 as SYGVKD. V shed 0 bases and J shed 4 bases, with 3 bases lying between them. The CDR3 has 12 residues. For the CDR3, the DNA is TGTGCCATCAGTGAGTCCGGAGAGACCCAGTACTTC. It translates to CAISESGETQYF.

The gene calls are TRBV7-9 and TRBJ1-4; possibly TRBD1 for D (5 bases). Germline V lookup: CDR1 SEHNR, CDR2 FQNEAQ (reference sequence). The V gene lost 7 bases and the J gene lost 10 bases, with 13 bases spanning the gap. The length of the CDR3 is 12 residues. CDR3 DNA: TGTGCCAGCACCATCTCCGGGGCAAAACTGTTTTTT. It specifies CASTISGAKLFF.

This chain connects TRBV2 to TRBJ1-5; 9 bases line up with TRBD1. The CDR3 contains 14 residues. The ends lost 8 bases at V and 5 bases at J; junction bases unmatched: 7. Per germline, CDR1 SNHLY and CDR2 FYNNEI. The DNA for the CDR3 is TGTGCCAGCCGAGTGGGACAGGGTGATCAGCCCCAGCATTTT. Its translation: CASRVGQGDQPQHF.

The DNA of the CDR3 is TGTGCCAGCAGTGGACGGAGAAGCACAGATACGCAGTATTTT. The encoded protein is CASSGRRSTDTQYF. The rearrangement joins TRBV2 to TRBJ2-3; D is ambiguous. This CDR3 comprises 14 residues. CDR1 is SNHLY and CDR2 is FYNNEI in the germline V gene. Deletions cut 4 bases from V and 0 bases from J, with 8 bases between.

As regards this clone: The sample has other DNA sequences that encode this CDR3 too. CDR3 sequence reads: CASSLRLAGGFTDTQYF. For the CDR3, the DNA is TGTGCCAGCAGCTTACGGCTAGCGGGGGGGTTCACAGATACGCAGTATTTT. The chain has TRBV7-2 and TRBJ2-3; 12 bases match TRBD2. Germline assignment: CDR1 SGHTA and CDR2 FQGNSA. With 2 bases clipped from V and 2 bases from J, the junction kept 5 bases outside the gene matches. The CDR3 covers 17 residues.

This clone was observed once. The chain combines TRBV19 with TRBJ2-1; 8 bases agree with TRBD1. Germline trimming cut 6 bases from V and 7 bases from J; bases unmatched to any gene: 8. Looked up from germline, CDR1 is LNHDA and CDR2 is SQIVND (reference sequence). The CDR3 is 14 residues long. The CDR3 DNA sequence: TGTGCCAGTAGGACAGGGGATGCATTAAATGAGCAGTTCTTC. Protein product: CASRTGDALNEQFF.

V is TRBV6-5 and J is TRBJ1-6; 8 bases fit TRBD1. V shed 0 bases and J 10 bases; nucleotides not matched to a gene: 5. CDR1 is MNHEY, CDR2 SVGAGI, per germline. This CDR3 has 15 residues. CDR3 region: CASSYSGRGQSPLHF. The DNA of the CDR3 is TGTGCCAGCAGTTACTCAGGCAGGGGGCAATCACCCCTCCACTTT.

V gene TRBV10-2 combines with J gene TRBJ2-1, with 8 nucleotides matching TRBD2. The junction had 3 bases not matched to a gene; V was cut back by 2 bases and J by 3 bases. Germline-derived CDR1 and CDR2 are WSHSY and SAAADI. This CDR3 has 15 amino acids. CDR3 DNA: TGCGCCAGCAGTGAGATCCGGGGGGGCTACAATGAGCAGTTCTTC. This codes for CASSEIRGGYNEQFF.

The V call is TRBV5-6, the J call TRBJ2-1; tentatively, D is TRBD1 (6 bases). Per germline, CDR1 SGHDT and CDR2 YYEEEE. V shed 0 bases and J shed 5 bases, with 12 bases lying between them. The CDR3 length is 15 residues. The CDR3 DNA is TGTGCCAGCAGCTTGGCTACAGGGTTTAACAATGAGCAGTTCTTC. This sequence encodes CASSLATGFNNEQFF.

In this sample, this clone turned up a few times. CDR3 residues: CASSQVGLTQPQHF. As DNA, the CDR3 is TGTGCCAGCAGCCAGGTCGGTTTGACTCAGCCCCAGCATTTT. V usage is TRBV7-8 and J usage is TRBJ1-5; D is unresolved. From germline, CDR1 is SGHVS and CDR2 FQNEAQ. The CDR3 loop spans 14 amino acids. V lost 5 bases, J lost 6 bases, and 14 bases lay in between.

This clone was recorded a few times. The chain is built from TRBV19 and TRBJ1-5; D uncertain. The ends were cut back, 4 bases at V and 3 bases at J, with 7 bases in the middle. CDR3 length: 13 residues. Germline V lookup: CDR1 LNHDA, CDR2 SQIVND (reference sequence). CDR3 in DNA: TGTGCCAGTAGTACCGGGGTCAATCAGCCCCAGCATTTT. As protein: CASSTGVNQPQHF.

The rearrangement joins TRBV29-1 to TRBJ1-1; 7 bases map to TRBD1. Germline CDR1 SQVTM, CDR2 ANQGSEA. This CDR3 is built from 13 residues. V shed 5 bases, J shed 1 base, and the junction held 4 bases outside the gene matches. Here the CDR3 DNA reads TGCAGCGTTTACGACAGGGCGAACACTGAAGCTTTCTTT. Translation gives CSVYDRANTEAFF.

This chain joins TRBV19 and TRBJ2-5, with D perhaps given as TRBD1 or TRBD2 (6 bases each). The V gene lost 9 bases and the J gene lost 2 bases, with 22 bases spanning the gap. Germline loops: CDR1 LNHDA, CDR2 SQIVND (reference sequence). The CDR3 is 16 residues long. This CDR3 reads CASTPGAGRSQETQYF. The CDR3 DNA reads TGTGCCAGCACTCCGGGGGCAGGCAGGTCACAAGAGACCCAGTACTTC.

The chain is built from TRBV18 and TRBJ2-7, with TRBD1 matching 7 bases. Losses at the gene ends were 3 bases for V and 0 bases for J; bases not matched to a gene: 5. Germline lookup yields CDR1 KGHSH and CDR2 LQKENI. The CDR3 runs to 15 residues. DNA of the CDR3: TGTGCCAGCTCACCCGGGACAGCGAACTCCTACGAGCAGTACTTC. Protein: CASSPGTANSYEQYF.

This rearrangement joins TRBV7-8 to TRBJ1-6; no reliable D call. Between the trimmed V and J ends, which lost 4 bases and 13 bases, there was a span of 8 bases. Germline V gene data show CDR1 as SGHVS and CDR2 as FQNEAQ. CDR3 length: 11 residues. CDR3: CASSYPGPLHF. As DNA, the CDR3 is TGTGCCAGCAGCTACCCAGGTCCCCTCCACTTT.

The chain links TRBV6-5 to TRBJ2-1, with a weak D call TRBD1 (5 bases). CDR3 length equals 14 residues. From germline, CDR1 is MNHEY and CDR2 SVGAGI. V was clipped by 0 bases and J by 7 bases, with 10 bases between them. The DNA of the CDR3 is TGTGCCAGCAGTTACTCGAACAGGAGAAATGAGCAGTTCTTC. This encodes CASSYSNRRNEQFF.

V usage is TRBV9 and J usage is TRBJ2-3; TRBD2 matches 8 bases. The CDR3 covers 15 residues. The V gene end was trimmed by 0 bases and the J gene end by 1 base; junction bases not matched to a gene: 1. Germline-derived CDR1 and CDR2 are SGDLS and YYNGEE. CDR3: CASSVDSGGTDTQYF. As DNA, the CDR3 is TGTGCCAGCAGCGTAGATAGCGGGGGCACAGATACGCAGTATTTT.

The chain joins TRBV6-1 to TRBJ2-5; D assignment may be TRBD1 or TRBD2 (5 bases each). V shed 6 bases and J shed 5 bases, with 10 bases lying between them. The germline V gene encodes CDR1 MNHNS and CDR2 SASEGT. The CDR3 length is 12 residues. DNA for the CDR3: TGTGCCAGCAGGGTAGGGACGGAGACCCAGTACTTC. Amino acid sequence: CASRVGTETQYF.

The rearrangement links TRBV4-1 to TRBJ2-2, with D uncertain. Trimming left V 0 bases short and J 1 base short, with 3 bases between. This CDR3 comprises 14 residues. Germline lookup yields CDR1 MGHRA and CDR2 YSYEKL. CDR3 protein: CASSQDENTGELFF. The CDR3 coding sequence is TGCGCCAGCAGCCAAGACGAGAACACCGGGGAGCTGTTTTTT.

The V gene is TRBV7-9, the J gene TRBJ1-4; D remains ambiguous. This CDR3 contains 12 residues. The V and J ends lost 5 bases and 8 bases respectively, with 9 bases between them. Looked up from germline, CDR1 is SEHNR and CDR2 is FQNEAQ (reference sequence). The CDR3 here is CASSRSGEKLFF. Here the CDR3 DNA reads TGTGCCAGCAGCCGGAGCGGGGAAAAACTGTTTTTT.

A single count supports this clone. The V call is TRBV11-2, the J call TRBJ2-1; 7 bases agree with TRBD1. The CDR3 spans 15 residues. Per germline, CDR1 SGHAT and CDR2 FQNNGV. J gave up 7 bases and V 5 bases, and 11 bases lay outside the gene matches. CDR3 in DNA: TGTGCCAGCAGCCATCGAATGACAGGGTGGAATGAGCAGTTCTTC. Translated, it gives CASSHRMTGWNEQFF.

CDR3 DNA sequence: TGTGCCAGCGGGAGACTAGATGCTTACACAGATACGCAGTATTTT. This gives the protein CASGRLDAYTDTQYF. The rearrangement uses TRBV27 and TRBJ2-3, with D possibly being TRBD2 (6 bases). Deletions cut 8 bases from V and 2 bases from J, with 17 bases between. This CDR3 has 15 residues. The germline V gene has CDR1 MNHEY and CDR2 SMNVEV (reference sequence).

The chain couples TRBV7-3 to TRBJ1-1; the D is unclear. V shed 6 bases and J shed 1 base, with 15 bases lying between them. The CDR3 sequence is 15 residues long. In germline, CDR1 is SGHTA, CDR2 FQGTGA. The CDR3 DNA reads as TGTGCCAGCAGTCGTAATGGGCAGGAGAACACTGAAGCTTTCTTT. Amino acid sequence: CASSRNGQENTEAFF.

This clone has just a few counts. The chain joins TRBV7-6 to TRBJ2-3; D uncertain. Germline lookup yields CDR1 SGHVS and CDR2 FNYEAQ. The CDR3 contains 11 residues. V was cut by 8 bases and J by 6 bases, with 9 bases left in between. The CDR3 region is CASGRSDTQYF. DNA for the CDR3: TGTGCCAGCGGCAGAAGCGATACGCAGTATTTT.

The chain joins TRBV7-2 to TRBJ1-2; 12 bases are shared with TRBD1. CDR3 length: 17 amino acids. The germline gives CDR1 SGHTA, CDR2 FQGNSA. The V and J ends lost 5 bases and 4 bases, in that order; junction bases with no gene match: 11. CDR3 sequence (DNA): TGTGCCAGCAGCGTCTCCGGGACAGGGGGCGCCGGCTATGGCTACACCTTC. This encodes CASSVSGTGGAGYGYTF.

This clone occurred once. V usage is TRBV11-2 and J usage is TRBJ2-1; tentatively, D is TRBD1 or TRBD2 (5 bases each). There are 12 residues in the CDR3. From germline, CDR1 is SGHAT and CDR2 FQNNGV. Deletions cut 5 bases from V and 6 bases from J, with 8 bases between. CDR3 in DNA: TGTGCCAGCAGCCGAGGGACCAATGAGCAGTTCTTC. Protein product: CASSRGTNEQFF.